The TCR beta chain described here comes from a study of metastatic and nonmetastatic thyroid tumors (dated by TCRdb to about 2020). Notes on the research overall: The researchers compared repertoires between peripheral blood samples and tumor or nodule tissue samples from patients with malignant or benign thyroid disease. Broad study findings and their caveats: In both blood and tumor samples, malignant tumors were reported to have significantly higher TCR beta diversity than benign nodules.

No treatment had been received by any patient before thyroid surgery. Patient clinical samples collected from about 2011 to 2018 were retrospectively analysed using T-cell receptor beta sequencing. On this clone itself: Its antigen is unknown. One end of the junction varies from germline; a read error may be responsible.

Library construction relied on PCR. TCRdb records Illumina HiSeq 4000 as the sequencer. The TCR beta-chain CDR3 region of each patient was profiled by high-throughput sequencing. On the authors' methods: A classifier to discriminate distant-metastatic papillary thyroid cancer patients was built from CDR3 differences across clinicopathological groups. The Shannon index was used to measure repertoire diversity, and the Morisita-Horn index was used to measure how similar tumor and blood repertoires were. Using fastp at Q25 and MiXCR, TCRdb reprocessed the public reads and kept productive beta chains. The V and J calls were not made by the authors but by TCRdb's processing. The sample yields about 41,000 clones; around 28% were counted once. The biggest ten clones account for approximately 9.6% of the sample. The CDR3, cysteine through phenylalanine, is 15 amino acids long. Solely the CDR3 DNA is kept, with 45 bases framed from the first base. The germline V gene sets CDR1 to MNHNS and CDR2 to SASEGT.

The sequence is built from TRBV6-1 and TRBJ2-1, with the D call perhaps TRBD1 or TRBD2, as 6 bases match in each case. This sequence was found in a male donor with papillary thyroid cancer or a benign thyroid nodule (not recorded which). Some clones in this sample may be carry-over from other donors' samples. Sequencing input: blood. The CDR3 here reads CASREGGQAYNEQVF. DNA sequence: TGTGCCAGCAGGGAAGGGGGGCAGGCGTACAATGAGCAGGTCTTC.